The clone carrying this TCR beta chain is medium-sized within its sample. The antigen is unknown. Genes and germline come from the mouse. The read terminates 1 residue before the CDR3 end, so the remaining end is supplied by the germline J gene. The entry originates in a study of tissue T cells after allogeneic stem cell transplantation. Study-wide findings and caveats: Blood and spleen captured only part of the tissue TCR repertoire.

Time point indicated: mouse harvest day 14 after allogeneic transplant. Tail vein injection delivered 10^7 T-cell-depleted bone marrow cells and 10^6 splenic CD5+ T cells. The CDR3 consists of 15 residues. The germline V gene encodes CDR1 SNHLY and CDR2 FYNGKV (reference sequence). Germline trimming cut 2 bases from V and 3 bases from J; bases unmatched to any gene: 4. The protocol was immunoSEQ multiplex PCR, while the TCRdb copy is restricted to in-frame clones and leaves out a portion. This table has about 4,900 clones, over 40% appearing once. The TCR originated in a female BALB/c mouse given C57BL/6 T cells with graft-versus-host disease after an allogeneic hematopoietic cell transplant. The source material was gut tissue. J is TRBJ1-5 and V is TRBV3, with 7 positions matching TRBD1. CDR3 loop: CASSLYRGFNQAPLF. CDR3 DNA, as far as it was read: TGTGCCAGCAGCTTATACAGGGGATTCAACCAGGCTCCGCTT.